This T cell receptor (beta chain) was sequenced during a study of Tregs in tolerant kidney transplant recipients. General study findings and limits: No direct test of biological reproducibility was done here. Few patients were studied, so findings need validation in larger groups.

Sequenced by immunoSEQ multiplex PCR; TCRdb stores in-frame clones only, minus some. The sample records about 94,000 clones, more than 85% being singletons. After removal of 4 bases from V and 0 bases from J, the junction contained 3 bases not matched to a gene. The CDR3 runs 16 residues. Germline values: CDR1 MGHRA, CDR2 YSYEKL. CD4+CD25+CD127- Tregs, CD4+CD25- non-Tregs, CD4 and CD8 cells were sorted. For this clone: Its antigen is not identified.

This TCR was recovered from a human donor who received a combined kidney and bone marrow transplant. The V gene is TRBV4-1, the J gene TRBJ2-3; 11 bases are shared with TRBD2. The specimen was CD4+ T cells from blood, collected before the transplant. The CDR3, as DNA: TGCGCCAGCAGCCTACGACTAGCGGGGAGCACAGATACGCAGTATTTT. This translates into CASSLRLAGSTDTQYF.